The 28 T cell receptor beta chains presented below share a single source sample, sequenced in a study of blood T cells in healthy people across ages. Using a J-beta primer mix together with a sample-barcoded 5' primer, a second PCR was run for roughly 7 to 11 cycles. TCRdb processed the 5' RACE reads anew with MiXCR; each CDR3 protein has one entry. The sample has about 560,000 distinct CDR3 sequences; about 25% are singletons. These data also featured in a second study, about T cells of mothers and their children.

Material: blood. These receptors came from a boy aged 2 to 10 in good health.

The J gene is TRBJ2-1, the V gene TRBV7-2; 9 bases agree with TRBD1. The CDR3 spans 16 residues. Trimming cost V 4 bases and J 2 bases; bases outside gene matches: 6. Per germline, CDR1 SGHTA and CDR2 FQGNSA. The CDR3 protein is CASSSKDRGAYNEQFF. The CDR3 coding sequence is TGTGCCAGCAGCTCAAAGGACAGGGGTGCCTACAATGAGCAGTTCTTC.

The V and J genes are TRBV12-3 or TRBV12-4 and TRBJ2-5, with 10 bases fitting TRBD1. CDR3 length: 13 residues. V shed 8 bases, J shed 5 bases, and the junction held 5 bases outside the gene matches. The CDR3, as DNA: TGTGCCAGCGGAGACAGGGGGCTCGAGACCCAGTACTTC. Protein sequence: CASGDRGLETQYF.

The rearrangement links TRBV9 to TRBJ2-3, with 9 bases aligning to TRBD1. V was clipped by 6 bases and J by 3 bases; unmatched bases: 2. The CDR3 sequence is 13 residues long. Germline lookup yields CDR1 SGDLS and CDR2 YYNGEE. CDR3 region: CASKGTGTDTQYF. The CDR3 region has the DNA TGTGCCAGCAAAGGGACAGGGACAGATACGCAGTATTTT.

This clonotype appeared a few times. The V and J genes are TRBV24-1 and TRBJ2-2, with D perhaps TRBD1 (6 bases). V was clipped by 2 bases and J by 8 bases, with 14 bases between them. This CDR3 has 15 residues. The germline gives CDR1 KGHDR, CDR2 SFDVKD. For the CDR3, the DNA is TGTGCCACCAGTGATTCCGGACAGAGTCAAGGGGAGCTGTTTTTT. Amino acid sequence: CATSDSGQSQGELFF.

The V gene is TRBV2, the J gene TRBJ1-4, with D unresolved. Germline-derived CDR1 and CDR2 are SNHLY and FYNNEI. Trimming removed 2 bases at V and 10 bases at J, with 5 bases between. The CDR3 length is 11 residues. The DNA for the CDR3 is TGTGCCAGCAGTGAACTGGGAAAACTGTTTTTT. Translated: CASSELGKLFF.

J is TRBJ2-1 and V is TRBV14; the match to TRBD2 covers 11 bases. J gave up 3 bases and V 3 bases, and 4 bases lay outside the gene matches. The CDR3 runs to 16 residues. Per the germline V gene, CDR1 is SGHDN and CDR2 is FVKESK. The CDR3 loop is CASSQGLAERYNEQFF. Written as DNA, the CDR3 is TGTGCCAGCAGCCAGGGACTAGCGGAACGCTACAATGAGCAGTTCTTC.

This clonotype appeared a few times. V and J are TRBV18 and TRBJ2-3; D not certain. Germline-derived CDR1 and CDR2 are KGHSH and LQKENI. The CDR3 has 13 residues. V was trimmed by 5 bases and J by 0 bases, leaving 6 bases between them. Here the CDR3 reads CASSKSSTDTQYF. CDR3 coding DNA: TGTGCCAGCTCAAAGTCTAGCACAGATACGCAGTATTTT.

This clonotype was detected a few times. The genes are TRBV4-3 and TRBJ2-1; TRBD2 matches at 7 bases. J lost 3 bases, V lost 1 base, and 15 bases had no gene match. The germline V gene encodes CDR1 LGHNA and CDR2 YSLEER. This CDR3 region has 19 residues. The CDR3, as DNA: TGCGCCAGCAGCCAAGGCGGCGAGCGGGGTTGGACTAACTACAATGAGCAGTTCTTC. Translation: CASSQGGERGWTNYNEQFF.

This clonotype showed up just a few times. The CDR3 region is CASSPGQGGSQETQYF. The CDR3 DNA reads as TGCGCCAGCAGCCCCGGACAGGGGGGATCTCAAGAGACCCAGTACTTC. The chain carries TRBV5-1 and TRBJ2-5, with 10 nucleotides matching TRBD1. This CDR3 comprises 16 residues. In germline, CDR1 is SGHRS, CDR2 YFSETQ. V lost 4 bases to trimming and J lost 2 bases; unmatched junction nucleotides: 8.

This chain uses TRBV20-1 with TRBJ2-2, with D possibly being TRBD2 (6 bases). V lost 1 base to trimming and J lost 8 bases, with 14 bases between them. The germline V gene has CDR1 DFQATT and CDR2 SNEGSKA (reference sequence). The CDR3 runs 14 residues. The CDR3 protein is CSARAGSSVGELFF. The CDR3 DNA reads TGCAGTGCTAGAGCCGGGAGTAGTGTAGGGGAGCTGTTTTTT.

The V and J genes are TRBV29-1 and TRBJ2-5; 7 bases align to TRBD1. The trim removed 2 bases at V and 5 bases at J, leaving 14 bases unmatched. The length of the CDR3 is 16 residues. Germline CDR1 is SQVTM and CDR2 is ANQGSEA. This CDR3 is CSVEPHQTGIGETQYF. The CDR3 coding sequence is TGCAGCGTTGAACCCCACCAGACAGGGATTGGCGAGACCCAGTACTTC.

CDR3 in amino acids: CASKRGHNQEQYF. The CDR3 nucleotides read TGTGCCAGCAAGCGGGGACATAACCAAGAGCAGTACTTC. The chain recombines TRBV6-2 or TRBV6-3 with TRBJ2-7, with D perhaps matching TRBD2 (7 bases). V was trimmed by 7 bases and J by 7 bases, leaving 17 bases between them. Germline-derived CDR1 and CDR2 are MNHEY and SVGEGT. The CDR3 contains 13 residues.

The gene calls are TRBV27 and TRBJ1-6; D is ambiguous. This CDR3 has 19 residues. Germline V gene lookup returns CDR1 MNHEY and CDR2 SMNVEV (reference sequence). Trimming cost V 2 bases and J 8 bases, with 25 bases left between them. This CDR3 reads CASSLNPALGRRWDSPLHF. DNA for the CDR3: TGTGCCAGCAGTTTAAACCCCGCTCTTGGGAGGCGATGGGATTCACCCCTCCACTTT.

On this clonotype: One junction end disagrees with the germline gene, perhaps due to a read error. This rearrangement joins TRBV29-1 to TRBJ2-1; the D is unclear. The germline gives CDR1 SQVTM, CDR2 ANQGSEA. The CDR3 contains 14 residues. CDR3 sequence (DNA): TGCAGCGTTGAAGGGGCTAGTTCCCACAACGAGCAGTTCTTC. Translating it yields CSVEGASSHNEQFF.

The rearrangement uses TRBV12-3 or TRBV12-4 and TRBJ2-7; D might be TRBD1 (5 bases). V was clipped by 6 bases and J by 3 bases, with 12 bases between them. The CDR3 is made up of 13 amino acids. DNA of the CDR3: TGTGCCAGCAGCGAGACAGTCCGCTACGAGCAGTACTTC. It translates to CASSETVRYEQYF.

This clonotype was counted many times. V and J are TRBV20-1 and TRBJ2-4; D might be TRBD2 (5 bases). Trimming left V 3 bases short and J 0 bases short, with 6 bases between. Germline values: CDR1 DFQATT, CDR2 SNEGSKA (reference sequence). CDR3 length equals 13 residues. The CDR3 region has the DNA TGCAGTGCTAGTCGGGGAGCCAAAAACATTCAGTACTTC. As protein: CSASRGAKNIQYF.

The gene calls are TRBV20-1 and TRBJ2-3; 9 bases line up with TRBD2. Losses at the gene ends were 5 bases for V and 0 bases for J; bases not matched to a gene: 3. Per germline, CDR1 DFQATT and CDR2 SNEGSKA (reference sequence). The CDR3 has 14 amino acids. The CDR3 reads CSAQTSGSTDTQYF. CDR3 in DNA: TGCAGTGCTCAGACTAGCGGTAGCACAGATACGCAGTATTTT.

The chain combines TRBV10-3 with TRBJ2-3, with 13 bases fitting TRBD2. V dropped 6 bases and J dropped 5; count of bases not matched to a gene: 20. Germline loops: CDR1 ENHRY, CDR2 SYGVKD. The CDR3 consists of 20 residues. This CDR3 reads CAIRDQNNPGLAGRGDTQYF. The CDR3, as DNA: TGTGCCATCAGGGACCAGAACAACCCGGGACTAGCGGGGAGGGGAGATACGCAGTATTTT.

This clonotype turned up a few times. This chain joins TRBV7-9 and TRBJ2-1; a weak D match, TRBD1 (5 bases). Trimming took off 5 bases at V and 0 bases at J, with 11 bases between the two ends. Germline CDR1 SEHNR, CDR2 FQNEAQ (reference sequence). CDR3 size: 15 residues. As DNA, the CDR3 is TGTGCCAGCAGCCGGACACCCGGCTCCTACAATGAGCAGTTCTTC. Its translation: CASSRTPGSYNEQFF.

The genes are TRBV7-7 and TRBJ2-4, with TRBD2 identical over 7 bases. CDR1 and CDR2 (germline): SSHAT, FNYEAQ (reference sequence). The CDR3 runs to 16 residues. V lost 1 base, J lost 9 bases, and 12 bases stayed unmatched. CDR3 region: CASSLERGGKGVIQYF. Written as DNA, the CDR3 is TGTGCCAGCAGCTTAGAGCGGGGAGGGAAGGGAGTCATTCAGTACTTC.

CDR3 nucleotides: TGCGCCAGCGCCCCCGGGACAGGGGAAAGCGAGCAGTACTTC. Translating it yields CASAPGTGESEQYF. The gene calls are TRBV5-1 and TRBJ2-7; 10 bases are a match to TRBD1. The CDR3 totals 14 residues. Trimming removed 7 bases from V and 6 bases from J; junction bases left unmatched: 10. Germline assignment: CDR1 SGHRS and CDR2 YFSETQ. Full variable domain (remainder filled in from reference TRBV5-1 and TRBJ2-7): KAGVTQTPRYLIKTRGQQVTLSCSPISGHRSVSWYQQTPGQGLQFLFEYFSETQRNKGNFPGRFSGRQFSNSRSEMNVSTLELGDSALYLCASAPGTGESEQYFGPGTRLTVT.

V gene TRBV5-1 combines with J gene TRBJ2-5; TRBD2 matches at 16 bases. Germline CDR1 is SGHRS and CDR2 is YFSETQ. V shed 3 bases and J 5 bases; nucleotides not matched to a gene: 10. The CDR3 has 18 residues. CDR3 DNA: TGCGCCAGCAGCTCTGGGACTAGCGGGGGGGCACCATGGGAGACCCAGTACTTC. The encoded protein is CASSSGTSGGAPWETQYF.

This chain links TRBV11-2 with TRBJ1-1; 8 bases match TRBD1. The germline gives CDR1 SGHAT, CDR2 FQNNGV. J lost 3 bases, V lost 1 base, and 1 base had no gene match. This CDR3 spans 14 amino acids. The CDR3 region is CASSLVGQDTEAFF. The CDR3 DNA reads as TGTGCCAGCAGCTTAGTGGGACAGGACACTGAAGCTTTCTTT.

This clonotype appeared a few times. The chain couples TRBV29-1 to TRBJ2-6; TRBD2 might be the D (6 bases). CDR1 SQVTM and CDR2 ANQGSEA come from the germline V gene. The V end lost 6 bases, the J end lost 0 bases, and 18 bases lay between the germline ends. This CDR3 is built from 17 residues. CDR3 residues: CSVRGGHGTSGANVLTF. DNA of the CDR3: TGCAGCGTGAGGGGAGGACACGGGACCTCTGGGGCCAACGTCCTGACTTTC.

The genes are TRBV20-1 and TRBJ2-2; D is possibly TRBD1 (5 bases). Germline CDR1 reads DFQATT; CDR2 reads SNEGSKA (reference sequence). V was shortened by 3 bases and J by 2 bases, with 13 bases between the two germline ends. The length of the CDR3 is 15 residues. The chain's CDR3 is CSASSQGVNTGELFF. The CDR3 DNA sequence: TGCAGTGCTAGTTCCCAGGGTGTTAACACCGGGGAGCTGTTTTTT.

The CDR3 bases are TGCAGTGCTACGGACAGGAGGTACGAGCAGTACTTC. This encodes CSATDRRYEQYF. This rearrangement joins TRBV20-1 to TRBJ2-7; TRBD1 aligns across 7 bases. The CDR3 length is 12 residues. Per the germline V gene, CDR1 is DFQATT and CDR2 is SNEGSKA (reference sequence). The V gene end was trimmed by 4 bases and the J gene end by 4 bases; junction bases not matched to a gene: 4.

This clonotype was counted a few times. The CDR3 here is CASRGQGNNSPLHF. The CDR3 DNA reads TGTGCCAGCAGGGGACAGGGCAACAATTCACCCCTCCACTTT. V and J are TRBV14 and TRBJ1-6, with 9 nucleotides matching TRBD1. Trimming took 6 bases from V and 7 from J; bases not matched to a gene: 4. Per the germline V gene, CDR1 is SGHDN and CDR2 is FVKESK. The CDR3 extends over 14 amino acids. The full variable domain, rest sourced from reference TRBV14 and TRBJ1-6, is EAGVTQFPSHSVIEKGQTVTLRCDPISGHDNLYWYRRVMGKEIKFLLHFVKESKQDESGMPNNRFLAERTGGTYSTLKVQPAELEDSGVYFCASRGQGNNSPLHFGNGTRLTVT.

CDR3 region: CASSLAARGTDTQYF. The CDR3 DNA sequence: TGTGCCAGCAGCTTAGCGGCCAGGGGCACAGATACGCAGTATTTT. V usage is TRBV7-6 and J usage is TRBJ2-3; the D gene is possibly TRBD1 (5 bases). The CDR3 runs to 15 residues. With 0 bases removed from V and 1 base from J, the gap between germline ends came to 8 bases. The germline V gene has CDR1 SGHVS and CDR2 FNYEAQ.